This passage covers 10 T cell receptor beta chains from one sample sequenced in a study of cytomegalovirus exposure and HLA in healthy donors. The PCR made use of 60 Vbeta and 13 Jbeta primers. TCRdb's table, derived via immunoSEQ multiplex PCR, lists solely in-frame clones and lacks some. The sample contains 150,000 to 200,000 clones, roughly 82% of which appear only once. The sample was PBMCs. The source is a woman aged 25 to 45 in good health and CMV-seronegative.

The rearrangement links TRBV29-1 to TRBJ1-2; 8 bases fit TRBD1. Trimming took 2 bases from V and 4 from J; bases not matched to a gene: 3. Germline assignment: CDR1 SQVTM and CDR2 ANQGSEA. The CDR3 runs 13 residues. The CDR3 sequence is CSVEQGAIYGYTF. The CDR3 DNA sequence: TGCAGCGTTGAACAGGGGGCAATCTATGGCTACACCTTC.

DNA of the CDR3: TGTGCCAGCAGCGTAGTTGGCGGAAACACCATATATTTT. It yields the protein CASSVVGGNTIYF. This chain uses TRBV9 with TRBJ1-3; unclear D gene. The CDR3 has 13 amino acids. CDR1 is SGDLS and CDR2 is YYNGEE in the germline V gene. The V end was cut by 0 bases, the J end by 4 bases, with 5 bases between.

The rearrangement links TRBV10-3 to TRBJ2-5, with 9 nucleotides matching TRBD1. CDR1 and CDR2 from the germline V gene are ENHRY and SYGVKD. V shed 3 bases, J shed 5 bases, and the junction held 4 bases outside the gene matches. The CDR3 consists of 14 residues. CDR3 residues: CAISEGQGWETQYF. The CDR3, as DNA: TGTGCCATCAGTGAAGGACAGGGGTGGGAGACCCAGTACTTC.

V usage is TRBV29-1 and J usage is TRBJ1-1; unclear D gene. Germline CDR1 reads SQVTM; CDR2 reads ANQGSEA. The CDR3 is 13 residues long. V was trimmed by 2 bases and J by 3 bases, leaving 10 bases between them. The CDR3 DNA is TGCAGCGTTGAAAACAGTCAGGACACTGAAGCTTTCTTT. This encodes CSVENSQDTEAFF.

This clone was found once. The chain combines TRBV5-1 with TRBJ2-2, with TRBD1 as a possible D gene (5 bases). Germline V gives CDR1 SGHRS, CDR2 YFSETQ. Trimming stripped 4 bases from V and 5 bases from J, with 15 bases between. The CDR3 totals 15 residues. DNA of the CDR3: TGCGCCAGCAGCCCACCAAATAGGGGAACCGGGGAGCTGTTTTTT. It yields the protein CASSPPNRGTGELFF.

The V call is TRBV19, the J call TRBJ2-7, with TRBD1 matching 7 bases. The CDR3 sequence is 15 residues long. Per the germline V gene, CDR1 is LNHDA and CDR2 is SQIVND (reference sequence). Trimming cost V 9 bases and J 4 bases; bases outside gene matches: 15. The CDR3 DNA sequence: TGTGCCAGCAGCCTATACGGGACAGAACTTTACGAGCAGTACTTC. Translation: CASSLYGTELYEQYF.

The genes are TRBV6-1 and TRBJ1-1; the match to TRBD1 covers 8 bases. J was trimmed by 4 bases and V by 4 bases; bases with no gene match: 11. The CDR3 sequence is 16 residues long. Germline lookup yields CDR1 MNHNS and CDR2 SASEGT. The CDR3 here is CASSVSRTGWGTEAFF. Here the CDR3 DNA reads TGTGCCAGCAGTGTTTCCCGGACAGGGTGGGGCACTGAAGCTTTCTTT.

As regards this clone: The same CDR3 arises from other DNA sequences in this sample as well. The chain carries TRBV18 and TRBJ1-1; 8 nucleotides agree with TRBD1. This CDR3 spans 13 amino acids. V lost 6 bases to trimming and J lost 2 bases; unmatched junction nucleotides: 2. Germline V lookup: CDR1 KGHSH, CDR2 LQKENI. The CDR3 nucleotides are TGTGCCAGCTCGGGACAGGCTAACACTGAAGCTTTCTTT. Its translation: CASSGQANTEAFF.

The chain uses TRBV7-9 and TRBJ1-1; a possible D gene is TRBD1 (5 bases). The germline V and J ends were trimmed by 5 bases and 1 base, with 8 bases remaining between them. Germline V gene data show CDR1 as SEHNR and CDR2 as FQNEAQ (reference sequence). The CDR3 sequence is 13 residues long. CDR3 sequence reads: CASSDSGNTEAFF. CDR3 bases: TGTGCCAGCAGCGACAGTGGGAACACTGAAGCTTTCTTT. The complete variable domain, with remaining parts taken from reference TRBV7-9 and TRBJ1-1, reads DTGVSQNPRHKITKRGQNVTFRCDPISEHNRLYWYRQTLGQGPEFLTYFQNEAQLEKSRLLSDRFSAERPKGSFSTLEIQRTEQGDSAMYLCASSDSGNTEAFFGQGTRLTVV.

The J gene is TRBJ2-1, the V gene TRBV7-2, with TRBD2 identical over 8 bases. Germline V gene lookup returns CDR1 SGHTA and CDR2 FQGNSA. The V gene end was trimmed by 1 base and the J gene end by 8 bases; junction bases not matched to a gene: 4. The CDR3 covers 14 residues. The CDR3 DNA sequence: TGTGCCAGCAGCTTAGGAGCCGGGAGGGATGAGCAGTTCTTC. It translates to CASSLGAGRDEQFF.